This TCR beta chain is from a study of immune cell composition in non-small cell lung cancer. Whole-study results and caveats: Lung squamous cell carcinoma tumours had significantly higher top 10 clone scores and productive clonality than lung adenocarcinoma. Tumour-associated clones >0.5% occurred in under 35% of adenocarcinomas, 75% of squamous.

This clone was found once. Antigen unknown. The CDR3 is 21 residues long. J gave up 7 bases and V 1 base, and 22 bases lay outside the gene matches. CDR1 is SGHRS, CDR2 YFSETQ, per germline. Sequencing was performed with immunoSEQ multiplex PCR; in TCRdb, only in-frame clones are kept and a portion is missing. The profile shows 9,500 to 10,000 clones, approximately 64% of them singletons. Genomic DNA came from frozen unsorted single-cell suspensions. The receptor was isolated from a human donor with non-small cell lung cancer. Sequenced: lung tumor tissue. The rearrangement links TRBV5-1 to TRBJ2-1, with TRBD2 matching over 11 bases. CDR3 nucleotide sequence: TGCGCCAGCAGCTTGACAACCCATTTAATAGCGGGGGGGAGTCAAGGGAATGAGCAGTTCTTC. It translates to CASSLTTHLIAGGSQGNEQFF. The entire variable domain, with the rest obtained from reference TRBV5-1 and TRBJ2-1, is as follows: KAGVTQTPRYLIKTRGQQVTLSCSPISGHRSVSWYQQTPGQGLQFLFEYFSETQRNKGNFPGRFSGRQFSNSRSEMNVSTLELGDSALYLCASSLTTHLIAGGSQGNEQFFGPGTRLTVL.